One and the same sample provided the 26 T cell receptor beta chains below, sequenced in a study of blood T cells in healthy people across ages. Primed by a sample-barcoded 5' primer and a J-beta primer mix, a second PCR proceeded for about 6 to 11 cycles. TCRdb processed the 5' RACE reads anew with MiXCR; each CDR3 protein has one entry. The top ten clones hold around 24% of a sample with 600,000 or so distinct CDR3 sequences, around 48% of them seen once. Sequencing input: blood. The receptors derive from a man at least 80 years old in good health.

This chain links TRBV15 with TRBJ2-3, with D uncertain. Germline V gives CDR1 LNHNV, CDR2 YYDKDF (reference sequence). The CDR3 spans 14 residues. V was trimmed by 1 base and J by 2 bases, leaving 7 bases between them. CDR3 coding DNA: TGTGCCACCAGCAGAGGTGGGGACACAGATACGCAGTATTTT. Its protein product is CATSRGGDTDTQYF.

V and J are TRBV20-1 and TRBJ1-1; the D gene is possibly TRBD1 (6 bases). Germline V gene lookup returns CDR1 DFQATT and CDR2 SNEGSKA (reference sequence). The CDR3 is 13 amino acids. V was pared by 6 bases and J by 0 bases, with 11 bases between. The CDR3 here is CSARTAMNTEAFF. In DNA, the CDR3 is TGCAGTGCGAGGACAGCTATGAACACTGAAGCTTTCTTT.

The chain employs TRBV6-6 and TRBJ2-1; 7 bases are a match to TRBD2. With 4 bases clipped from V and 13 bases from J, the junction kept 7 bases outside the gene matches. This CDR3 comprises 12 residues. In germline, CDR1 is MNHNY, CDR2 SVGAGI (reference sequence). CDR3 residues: CASSSLGGPQFF. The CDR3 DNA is TGTGCCAGCAGTTCGCTGGGAGGGCCTCAGTTCTTC.

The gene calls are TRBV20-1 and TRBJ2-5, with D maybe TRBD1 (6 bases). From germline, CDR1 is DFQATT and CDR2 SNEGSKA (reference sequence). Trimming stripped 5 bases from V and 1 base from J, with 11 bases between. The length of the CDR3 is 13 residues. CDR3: CSAARQAQETQYF. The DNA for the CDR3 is TGCAGTGCTGCCAGACAGGCCCAAGAGACCCAGTACTTC.

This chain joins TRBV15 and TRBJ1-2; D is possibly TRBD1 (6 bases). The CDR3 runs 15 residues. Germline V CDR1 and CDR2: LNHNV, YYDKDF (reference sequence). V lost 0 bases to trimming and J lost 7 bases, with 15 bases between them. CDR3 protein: CATSRDTGSEGGYTF. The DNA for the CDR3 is TGTGCCACCAGCAGAGATACAGGGAGCGAAGGTGGCTACACCTTC.

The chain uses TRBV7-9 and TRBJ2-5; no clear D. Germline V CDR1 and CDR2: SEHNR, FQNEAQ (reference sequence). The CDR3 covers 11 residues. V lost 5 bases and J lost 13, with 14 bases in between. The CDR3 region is CASSPTDYLYF. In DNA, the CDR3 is TGTGCCAGCAGCCCCACAGATTACCTGTACTTC. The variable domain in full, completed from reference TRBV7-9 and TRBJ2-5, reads DTGVSQNPRHKITKRGQNVTFRCDPISEHNRLYWYRQTLGQGPEFLTYFQNEAQLEKSRLLSDRFSAERPKGSFSTLEIQRTEQGDSAMYLCASSPTDYLYFGPGTRLLVL.

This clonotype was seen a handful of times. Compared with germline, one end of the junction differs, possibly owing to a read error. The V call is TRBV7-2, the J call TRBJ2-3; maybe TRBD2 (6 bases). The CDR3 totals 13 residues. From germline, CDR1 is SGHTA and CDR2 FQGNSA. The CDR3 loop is CASSGLLTDTRYF. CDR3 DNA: TGTGCCAGCAGCGGACTACTCACAGATACGCGGTATTTT.

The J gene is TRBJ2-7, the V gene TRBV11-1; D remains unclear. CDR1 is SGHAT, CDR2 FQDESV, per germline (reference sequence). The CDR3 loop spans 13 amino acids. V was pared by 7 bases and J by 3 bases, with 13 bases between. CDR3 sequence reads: CASTDGLHYEQYF. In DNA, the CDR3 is TGTGCCAGCACCGATGGCCTTCACTACGAGCAGTACTTC. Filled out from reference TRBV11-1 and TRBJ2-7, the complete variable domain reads EAEVAQSPRYKITEKSQAVAFWCDPISGHATLYWYRQILGQGPELLVQFQDESVVDDSQLPKDRFSAERLKGVDSTLKIQPAELGDSAMYLCASTDGLHYEQYFGPGTRLTVT.

CDR3 loop: CASHLSGANVLTF. CDR3 nucleotide sequence: TGTGCCAGCCATCTCTCTGGGGCCAACGTCCTGACTTTC. The V gene is TRBV28, the J gene TRBJ2-6; D not resolved. Germline V CDR1 and CDR2: MDHEN, SYDVKM. V was cut by 8 bases and J by 0 bases, with 5 bases left in between. The CDR3 has 13 residues. The full variable domain, in which reference TRBV28 and TRBJ2-6 provide the parts outside the CDR3, is DVKVTQSSRYLVKRTGEKVFLECVQDMDHENMFWYRQDPGLGLRLIYFSYDVKMKEKGDIPEGYSVSREKKERFSLILESASTNQTSMYLCASHLSGANVLTFGAGSRLTVL.

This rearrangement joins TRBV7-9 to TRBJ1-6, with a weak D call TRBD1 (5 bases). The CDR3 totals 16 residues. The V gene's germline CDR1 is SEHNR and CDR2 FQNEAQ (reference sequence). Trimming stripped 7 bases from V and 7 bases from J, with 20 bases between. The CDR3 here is CASTNTFRQRNSPLHF. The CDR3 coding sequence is TGTGCCAGCACCAACACTTTTAGACAGAGGAATTCACCCCTCCACTTT.

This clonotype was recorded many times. The CDR3 DNA reads TGTGCCAGCAGTGACGCGTACGAGCAGTACTTC. It specifies CASSDAYEQYF. This chain joins TRBV6-5 and TRBJ2-7; unclear D gene. The CDR3 consists of 11 residues. Trimming pared 5 bases from V and 4 bases from J, leaving 6 bases between. Germline V CDR1 and CDR2: MNHEY, SVGAGI.

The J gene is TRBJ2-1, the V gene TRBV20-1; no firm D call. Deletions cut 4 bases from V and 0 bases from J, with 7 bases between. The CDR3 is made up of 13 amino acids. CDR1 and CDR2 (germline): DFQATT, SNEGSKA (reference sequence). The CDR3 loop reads CSAKESSYNEQFF. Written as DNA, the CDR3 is TGCAGTGCTAAGGAGAGCTCCTACAATGAGCAGTTCTTC.

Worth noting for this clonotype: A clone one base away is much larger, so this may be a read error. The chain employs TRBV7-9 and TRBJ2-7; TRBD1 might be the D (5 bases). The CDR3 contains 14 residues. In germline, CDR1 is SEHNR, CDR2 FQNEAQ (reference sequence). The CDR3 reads CASSLSDRTYEQNF. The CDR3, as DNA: TGTGCCAGCAGCCTCTCCGACAGAACCTACGAGCAGAACTTC.

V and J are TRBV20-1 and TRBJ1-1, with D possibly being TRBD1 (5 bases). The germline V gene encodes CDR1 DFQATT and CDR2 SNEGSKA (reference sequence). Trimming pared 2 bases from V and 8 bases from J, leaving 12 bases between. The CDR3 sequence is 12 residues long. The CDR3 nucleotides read TGCAGTGCTAGACCTTCAGGGTTGGAAGCTTTCTTT. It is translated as CSARPSGLEAFF.

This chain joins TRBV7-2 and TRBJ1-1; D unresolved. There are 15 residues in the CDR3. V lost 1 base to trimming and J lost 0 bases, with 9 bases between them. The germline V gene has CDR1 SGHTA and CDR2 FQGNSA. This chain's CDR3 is CASSLDMILNTEAFF. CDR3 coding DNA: TGTGCCAGCAGCTTAGACATGATCTTGAACACTGAAGCTTTCTTT.

DNA of the CDR3: TGTGCCAGCAGCTTAAGCGGGGGGACCCTATACAATGAGCAGTTCTTC. Amino acid sequence: CASSLSGGTLYNEQFF. V usage is TRBV7-3 and J usage is TRBJ2-1, with 8 bases aligning to TRBD2. Losses at the gene ends were 1 base for V and 4 bases for J; bases not matched to a gene: 6. Germline V gene lookup returns CDR1 SGHTA and CDR2 FQGTGA. The CDR3 extends over 16 amino acids.

Here the CDR3 reads CASSQGRNEKLFF. The CDR3 nucleotides read TGTGCCAGCAGCCAGGGGAGGAACGAAAAACTGTTTTTT. The chain recombines TRBV7-2 with TRBJ1-4; D is perhaps TRBD1 (6 bases). Germline V gene sequence: CDR1 SGHTA, CDR2 FQGNSA. V lost 5 bases, J lost 8 bases, and 12 bases lay in between. The CDR3 has 13 amino acids.

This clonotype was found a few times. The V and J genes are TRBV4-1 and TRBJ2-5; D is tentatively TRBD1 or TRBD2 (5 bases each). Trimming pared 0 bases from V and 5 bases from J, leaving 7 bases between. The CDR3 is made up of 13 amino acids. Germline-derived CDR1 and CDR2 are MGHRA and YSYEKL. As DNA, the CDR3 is TGCGCCAGCAGCCAAGAGGGGACGGAGACCCAGTACTTC. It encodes CASSQEGTETQYF.

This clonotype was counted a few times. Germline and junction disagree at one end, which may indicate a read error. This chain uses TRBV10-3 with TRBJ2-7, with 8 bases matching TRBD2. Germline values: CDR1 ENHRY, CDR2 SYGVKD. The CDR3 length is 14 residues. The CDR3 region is CAISGSGGYYEQYF. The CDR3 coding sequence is TGTGCCATTAGTGGGAGCGGGGGATACTACGAGCAGTACTTC.

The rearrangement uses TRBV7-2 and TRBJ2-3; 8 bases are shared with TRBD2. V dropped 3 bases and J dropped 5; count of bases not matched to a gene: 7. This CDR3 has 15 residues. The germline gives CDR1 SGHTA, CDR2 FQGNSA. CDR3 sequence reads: CASSFQRGSGDTQYF. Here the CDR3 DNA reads TGTGCCAGCAGCTTCCAGCGGGGGTCGGGAGATACGCAGTATTTT.

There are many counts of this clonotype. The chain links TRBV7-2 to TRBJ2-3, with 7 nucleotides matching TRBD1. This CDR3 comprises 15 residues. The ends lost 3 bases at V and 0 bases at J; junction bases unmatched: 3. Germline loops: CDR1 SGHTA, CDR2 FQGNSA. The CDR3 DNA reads TGTGCCAGCAGCTTGGACAGGATTAGCACAGATACGCAGTATTTT. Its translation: CASSLDRISTDTQYF.

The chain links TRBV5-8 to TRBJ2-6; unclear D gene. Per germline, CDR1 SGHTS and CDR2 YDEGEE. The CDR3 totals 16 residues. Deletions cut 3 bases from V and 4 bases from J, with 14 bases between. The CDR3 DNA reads TGTGCCAGCAGCTCGTACCGAGAGATCGGGGCCAACGTCCTGACTTTC. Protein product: CASSSYREIGANVLTF.

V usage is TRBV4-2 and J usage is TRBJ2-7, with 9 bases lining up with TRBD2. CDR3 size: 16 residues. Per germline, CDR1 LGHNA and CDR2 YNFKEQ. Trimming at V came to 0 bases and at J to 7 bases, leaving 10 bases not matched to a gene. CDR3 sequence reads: CASSQEEGTSSLEQYF. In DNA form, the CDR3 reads TGTGCCAGCAGCCAAGAAGAAGGGACTAGCAGCCTGGAGCAGTACTTC.

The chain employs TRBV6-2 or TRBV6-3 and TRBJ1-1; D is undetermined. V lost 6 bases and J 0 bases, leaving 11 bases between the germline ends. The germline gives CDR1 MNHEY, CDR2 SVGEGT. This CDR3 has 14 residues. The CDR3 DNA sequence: TGTGCCAGCAGACCTGGCAGTCTGAACACTGAAGCTTTCTTT. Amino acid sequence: CASRPGSLNTEAFF.

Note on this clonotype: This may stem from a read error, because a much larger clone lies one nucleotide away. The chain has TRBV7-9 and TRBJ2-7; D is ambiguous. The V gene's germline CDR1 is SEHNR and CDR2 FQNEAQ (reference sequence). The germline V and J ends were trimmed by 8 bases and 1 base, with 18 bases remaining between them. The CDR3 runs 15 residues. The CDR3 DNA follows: TGTGCCAGCGGCCGCTGGCCAGAGAAATCCTACGAGCAGTACTTC. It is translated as CASGRWPEKSYEQYF.

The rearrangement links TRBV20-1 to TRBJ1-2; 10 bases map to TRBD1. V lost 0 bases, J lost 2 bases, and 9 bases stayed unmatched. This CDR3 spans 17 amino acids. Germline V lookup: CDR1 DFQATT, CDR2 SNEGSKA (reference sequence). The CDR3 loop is CSARDRGTGAENYGYTF. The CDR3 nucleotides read TGCAGTGCTAGAGATCGTGGGACAGGGGCTGAGAACTATGGCTACACCTTC.